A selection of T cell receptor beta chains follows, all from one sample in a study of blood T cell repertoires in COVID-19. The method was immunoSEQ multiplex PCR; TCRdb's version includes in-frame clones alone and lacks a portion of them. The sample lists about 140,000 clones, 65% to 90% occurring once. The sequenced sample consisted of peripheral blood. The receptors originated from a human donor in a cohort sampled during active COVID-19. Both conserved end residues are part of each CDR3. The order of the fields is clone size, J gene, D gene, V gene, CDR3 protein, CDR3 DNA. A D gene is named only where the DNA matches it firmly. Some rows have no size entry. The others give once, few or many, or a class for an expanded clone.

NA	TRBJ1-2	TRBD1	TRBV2	CASSEGTGGIYGYTF	TGTGCCAGCAGTGAAGGGACAGGGGGCATCTATGGCTACACCTTC
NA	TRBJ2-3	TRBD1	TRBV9	CASGDRGDTQYF	TGTGCCAGCGGGGACAGGGGAGATACGCAGTATTTT
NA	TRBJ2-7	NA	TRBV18	CASSPQGGGTYEQYF	TGTGCCAGCTCACCACAGGGGGGAGGGACCTACGAGCAGTACTTC
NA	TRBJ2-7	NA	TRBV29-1	CSVLFYGGGSYEQYF	TGCAGCGTTTTATTCTACGGCGGAGGCTCCTACGAGCAGTACTTC
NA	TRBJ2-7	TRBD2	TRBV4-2	CASSQEAGSAYEQYF	TGTGCCAGCAGCCAAGAAGCGGGGTCCGCCTACGAGCAGTACTTC
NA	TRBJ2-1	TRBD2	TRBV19	CASSMSSGSSYNEQFF	TGTGCCAGTAGTATGAGCAGCGGGAGTTCCTACAATGAGCAGTTCTTC
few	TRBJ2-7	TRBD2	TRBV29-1	CSVRTSGKPYEQYF	TGCAGCGTTCGGACTAGCGGGAAGCCCTACGAGCAGTACTTC
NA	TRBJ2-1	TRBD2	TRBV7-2	CASSSRLAGGNNEQFF	TGTGCCAGCAGCTCCCGACTAGCGGGAGGGAACAATGAGCAGTTCTTC
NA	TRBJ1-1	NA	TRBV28	CATQRVLMNTEAFF	TGTGCCACCCAGCGGGTTTTAATGAACACTGAAGCTTTCTTT
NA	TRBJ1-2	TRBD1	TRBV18	CASSFPGQGTGGPYGYTF	TGTGCCAGCTCTTTTCCGGGACAGGGTACAGGCGGGCCCTATGGCTACACCTTC
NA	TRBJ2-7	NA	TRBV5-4	CASSPGLARGEQYF	TGTGCCAGCAGCCCGGGACTGGCTCGGGGCGAGCAGTACTTC
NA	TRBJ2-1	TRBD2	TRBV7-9	CASSWPAGGTPSSYNEQFF	TGTGCCAGCAGCTGGCCAGCGGGAGGGACCCCTAGCTCCTACAATGAGCAGTTCTTC
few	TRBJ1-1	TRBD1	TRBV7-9	CASSPWSGGRNTEAFF	TGTGCCAGCAGCCCGTGGTCAGGGGGCAGGAACACTGAAGCTTTCTTT
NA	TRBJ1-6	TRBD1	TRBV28	CASSLILGTGNSPLHF	TGTGCCAGCAGTCTTATTCTCGGGACAGGGAATTCACCCCTCCACTTT
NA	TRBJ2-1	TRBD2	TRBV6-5	CASSYTAASGHNEQFF	TGTGCCAGCAGTTACACCGCAGCTAGCGGTCACAATGAGCAGTTCTTC
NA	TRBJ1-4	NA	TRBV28	CASLEQGVNEKLFF	TGTGCCAGCCTGGAACAGGGCGTTAATGAAAAACTGTTTTTT
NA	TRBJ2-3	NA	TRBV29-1	CSVEMGRMVDTQYF	TGCAGCGTAGAAATGGGCAGGATGGTAGATACGCAGTATTTT
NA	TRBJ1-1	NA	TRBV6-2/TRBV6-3	CASSYARTVSEAFF	TGTGCCAGCAGTTACGCCAGGACAGTCTCTGAAGCTTTCTTT
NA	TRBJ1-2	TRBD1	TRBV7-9	CASSLGQGNYGYTF	TGTGCCAGCAGCTTAGGACAGGGGAACTATGGCTACACCTTC
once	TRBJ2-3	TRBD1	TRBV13	CASSLRVGQGALGTQYF	TGTGCCAGCAGCCTTCGAGTCGGACAGGGGGCTTTGGGTACGCAGTATTTT